Shown below are 27 T cell receptor beta chains from a single sample sequenced in a study of blood T cells in healthy people across ages. A second PCR, run for about 7 to 11 cycles, used a sample-barcoded 5' primer plus a J-beta primer mix. TCRdb re-called the 5' RACE reads through MiXCR, storing one row per CDR3 protein. The data show 1.5 million to 2 million distinct CDR3 sequences, with roughly 27% seen just once and roughly 8% held by the top ten. The sample comprised blood. These receptors all stem from a woman in her twenties or thirties in good health.

The sample holds a few counts of this clonotype. CDR3 sequence: CASRQNLAGGWNEQFF. In DNA form, the CDR3 reads TGTGCCAGCAGGCAGAATCTAGCGGGAGGTTGGAATGAGCAGTTCTTC. The chain carries TRBV6-5 and TRBJ2-1; 11 nucleotides align to TRBD2. The CDR3 is 16 amino acids. J was trimmed by 7 bases and V by 6 bases; bases with no gene match: 11. CDR1 and CDR2 from the germline V gene are MNHEY and SVGAGI.

This clonotype has more than one count but fewer than ten. The chain has TRBV18 and TRBJ2-1; D tentatively reads TRBD1 or TRBD2 (6 bases each). CDR1 is KGHSH, CDR2 LQKENI, per germline. Trimming took off 2 bases at V and 8 bases at J, with 7 bases between the two ends. This CDR3 is built from 12 residues. The CDR3 nucleotides are TGTGCCAGCTCACCAGGGGGGCATGAGCAGTTCTTC. Translated, it gives CASSPGGHEQFF.

In this sample, this clonotype turned up many times. The rearrangement links TRBV29-1 to TRBJ1-1, with 11 bases aligning to TRBD1. Unmatched junction bases numbered 8, after V lost 6 bases and J lost 5 bases. Looked up from germline, CDR1 is SQVTM and CDR2 is ANQGSEA. This CDR3 comprises 14 residues. The CDR3 sequence: CSVVRGQGGTEAFF. CDR3 DNA: TGCAGCGTAGTGCGGGGACAGGGGGGAACTGAAGCTTTCTTT.

The gene calls are TRBV6-1 and TRBJ2-7, with D perhaps assigned TRBD1 or TRBD2 (5 bases each). The CDR3 consists of 14 residues. Trimming left V 5 bases short and J 3 bases short, with 14 bases between. The V gene's germline CDR1 is MNHNS and CDR2 SASEGT. The CDR3 nucleotides read TGTGCCAGCAGTTGCCGGGACGGCGACTACGAGCAGTACTTC. It codes for CASSCRDGDYEQYF.

In this sample, this clonotype turned up a few times. This chain connects TRBV12-3 or TRBV12-4 to TRBJ1-1, with D unclear. This CDR3 comprises 15 residues. The V gene lost 4 bases and the J gene lost 4 bases, with 16 bases spanning the gap. This CDR3 is CASSSSGKARTEAFF. The CDR3 DNA is TGTGCCAGCAGTTCAAGCGGGAAGGCCCGCACTGAAGCTTTCTTT.

This clonotype came up a few times. CDR3 coding DNA: TGTGCCAGCAGTGAAGAAGGGTTTGGCTCACCCCTCCACTTT. Encoded protein: CASSEEGFGSPLHF. The chain carries TRBV2 and TRBJ1-6; D ambiguous. Germline assignment: CDR1 SNHLY and CDR2 FYNNEI. The CDR3 totals 14 residues. V was cut by 1 base and J by 10 bases, with 11 bases left in between.

This clonotype was observed at least ten times. V usage is TRBV3-1 and J usage is TRBJ2-1, with D possibly matching TRBD1 (5 bases). Trimming took off 2 bases at V and 6 bases at J, with 11 bases between the two ends. Germline loops: CDR1 LGHDT, CDR2 YNNKEL (reference sequence). The CDR3 extends over 14 amino acids. CDR3 nucleotides: TGTGCCAGCAGCCAAAGAAGCAGGGTCAATGAGCAGTTCTTC. It is translated as CASSQRSRVNEQFF.

Regarding this clonotype: A much more abundant neighbour one base away suggests this may be a read error. The chain has TRBV5-1 and TRBJ2-7, with D perhaps being TRBD1 or TRBD2 (5 bases each). Trimming removed 6 bases at V and 6 bases at J, with 19 bases between. The CDR3 is 14 residues long. Germline V gene data show CDR1 as SGHRS and CDR2 as YFSETQ. CDR3 loop: CASKVGETWGEQYF. The CDR3 bases are TGCGCCAGCAAGGTGGGGGAAACCTGGGGCGAGCAGTACTTC.

This clonotype has only a few counts. J is TRBJ2-5 and V is TRBV11-2; TRBD1 matches at 7 bases. There are 15 residues in the CDR3. CDR1 and CDR2 from the germline V gene are SGHAT and FQNNGV. Losses at the gene ends were 4 bases for V and 2 bases for J; bases not matched to a gene: 7. The CDR3 region is CASSSRGRRQETQYF. The CDR3 DNA follows: TGTGCCAGCAGCTCTAGGGGGCGAAGGCAAGAGACCCAGTACTTC.

This clonotype came up many times. The chain recombines TRBV5-1 with TRBJ2-1; TRBD2 matches at 8 bases. J lost 4 bases, V lost 3 bases, and 9 bases had no gene match. Germline CDR1 SGHRS, CDR2 YFSETQ. This CDR3 contains 16 residues. This CDR3 reads CASSSHFGGVYNEQFF. The DNA of the CDR3 is TGCGCCAGCAGCTCTCATTTCGGGGGGGTTTACAATGAGCAGTTCTTC.

About this clonotype itself: Since a much larger clone is just one base distant, this may be a read error. The chain has TRBV20-1 and TRBJ1-5, with 7 bases matching TRBD1. V lost 5 bases, J lost 2 bases, and 6 bases stayed unmatched. This CDR3 region has 14 residues. Germline CDR1 is DFQATT and CDR2 is SNEGSKA (reference sequence). In DNA form, the CDR3 reads TGCAGTGCTTTGGACAGGCTTGGCAATCAGCCCCAGCATTTT. Amino acid sequence: CSALDRLGNQPQHF.

This clonotype was recorded a few times. The chain joins TRBV5-1 to TRBJ1-1; D perhaps matches TRBD1 (6 bases). Trimming cost V 4 bases and J 1 base, with 17 bases left between them. The germline V gene has CDR1 SGHRS and CDR2 YFSETQ. This CDR3 region has 16 residues. The CDR3 region is CASSPSAGAPNTEAFF. The CDR3 DNA reads TGCGCCAGCAGCCCCTCGGCGGGGGCGCCGAACACTGAAGCTTTCTTT.

This clonotype has a count of ten or more. The gene calls are TRBV20-1 and TRBJ2-7; D is undetermined. Deletions cut 3 bases from V and 4 bases from J, with 7 bases between. Germline V gene data show CDR1 as DFQATT and CDR2 as SNEGSKA (reference sequence). This CDR3 has 11 residues. The CDR3 sequence: CSASLSYEQYF. The CDR3 bases are TGCAGTGCTAGCCTGTCTTACGAGCAGTACTTC.

V gene TRBV7-9 combines with J gene TRBJ2-5, with a weak D call TRBD2 (5 bases). Germline CDR1 SEHNR, CDR2 FQNEAQ (reference sequence). The V end was cut by 4 bases, the J end by 7 bases, with 13 bases between. The CDR3 has 13 amino acids. In DNA form, the CDR3 reads TGTGCCAGCAGCTCCGCGGGTATTTGGACCCAGTACTTC. This sequence encodes CASSSAGIWTQYF.

The chain has TRBV5-1 and TRBJ1-2; no reliable D call. CDR3 length: 15 amino acids. V was pared by 0 bases and J by 4 bases, with 13 bases between. CDR1 and CDR2 from the germline V gene are SGHRS and YFSETQ. CDR3 DNA: TGCGCCAGCAGCTTGGGGACGGCGAGAGTCTATGGCTACACCTTC. This gives the protein CASSLGTARVYGYTF.

A remark on this clonotype: As the CDR3 is not closed by the conserved phenylalanine or tryptophan, this likely results from a read error. V and J are TRBV6-5 and TRBJ2-4; 8 nucleotides align to TRBD1. The J call may be mistaken, given a closer DNA end match to TRBJ2-7. CDR1 is MNHEY, CDR2 SVGAGI, per germline. The CDR3 is 15 residues long. The CDR3 is CASSYAPGQANEQYL. The CDR3 DNA is TGTGCCAGCAGTTACGCGCCGGGACAGGCGAACGAGCAGTACTTA.

There are many counts of this clonotype. The chain couples TRBV5-5 to TRBJ2-7; the D is unclear. CDR3 size: 12 residues. The germline V and J ends were trimmed by 5 bases and 0 bases, with 6 bases remaining between them. Looked up from germline, CDR1 is SGHKS and CDR2 is YYEKEE (reference sequence). The CDR3 bases are TGTGCCAGCAGTCCCTACTCCTACGAGCAGTACTTC. Translating it yields CASSPYSYEQYF.

V and J are TRBV24-1 and TRBJ1-6; D gene ambiguous. The CDR3 is 15 amino acids. CDR1 and CDR2 from the germline V gene are KGHDR and SFDVKD. The V gene lost 4 bases and the J gene lost 0 bases, with 6 bases spanning the gap. The CDR3 is CATSEGSSYNSPLHF. For the CDR3, the DNA is TGTGCCACCAGTGAGGGGAGCTCCTATAATTCACCCCTCCACTTT.

With respect to this clonotype: It may be a read error: a sequence one base away is much more abundant. The CDR3 spells CSAMQGNSPLHF. CDR3 DNA sequence: TGCAGTGCTATGCAGGGGAATTCACCCCTCCACTTT. This chain connects TRBV20-1 to TRBJ1-6, with D maybe TRBD1 (6 bases). Germline CDR1 and CDR2: DFQATT and SNEGSKA (reference sequence). The V and J ends lost 4 bases and 7 bases respectively, with 8 bases between them. This CDR3 is built from 12 residues.

Many counts were recorded for this clonotype. The chain combines TRBV6-5 with TRBJ2-7, with 11 bases fitting TRBD1. The CDR3 has 14 residues. V lost 8 bases and J lost 3; bases outside the gene matches: 6. Germline V gene sequence: CDR1 MNHEY, CDR2 SVGAGI. Written as DNA, the CDR3 is TGTGCCAGCGGTACCGGGACAGGGGGCTACGAGCAGTACTTC. Translating it yields CASGTGTGGYEQYF.

V is TRBV4-2 and J is TRBJ1-2; D might be TRBD1 (5 bases). Germline CDR1 and CDR2: LGHNA and YNFKEQ. V was shortened by 0 bases and J by 0 bases, with 8 bases between the two germline ends. This CDR3 contains 15 residues. CDR3 sequence reads: CASSQDDSTNYGYTF. CDR3 nucleotide sequence: TGTGCCAGCAGCCAAGACGACAGCACTAACTATGGCTACACCTTC.

This clonotype has more than one count but fewer than ten. The chain is built from TRBV28 and TRBJ1-5; the match to TRBD1 covers 8 bases. The CDR3 totals 15 residues. Looked up from germline, CDR1 is MDHEN and CDR2 is SYDVKM. V was pared by 3 bases and J by 4 bases, with 5 bases of the junction left unmatched. CDR3 amino acids: CASSFMTGVNQPQHF. DNA of the CDR3: TGTGCCAGCAGTTTCATGACAGGGGTTAATCAGCCCCAGCATTTT.

This clonotype showed up just a few times. CDR3: CASSIYRESVSVGYTF. CDR3 DNA sequence: TGTGCCAGCAGCATCTACAGGGAATCGGTGTCGGTTGGCTACACCTTC. The chain is built from TRBV7-9 and TRBJ1-2; a possible D gene is TRBD1 (6 bases). From germline, CDR1 is SEHNR and CDR2 FQNEAQ (reference sequence). The CDR3 has 16 amino acids. V was clipped by 5 bases and J by 7 bases, with 23 bases between them.

At least ten counts were recorded for this clonotype. The gene calls are TRBV5-1 and TRBJ1-2, with TRBD1 matching over 8 bases. J gave up 2 bases and V 2 bases, and 2 bases lay outside the gene matches. Germline lookup yields CDR1 SGHRS and CDR2 YFSETQ. This CDR3 spans 14 amino acids. The CDR3: CASSFTGGNYGYTF. CDR3 bases: TGCGCCAGCAGCTTTACAGGGGGGAACTATGGCTACACCTTC.

The V and J genes are TRBV29-1 and TRBJ1-2; D gene ambiguous. Trimming took off 2 bases at V and 6 bases at J, with 13 bases between the two ends. Germline V CDR1 and CDR2: SQVTM, ANQGSEA. The CDR3 is 13 amino acids. The CDR3 DNA follows: TGCAGCGTTGAATTTGGGCAGTCCCATGGCTACACCTTC. Amino acids: CSVEFGQSHGYTF.

The chain couples TRBV7-2 to TRBJ1-2; no clear D gene. The CDR3 is 13 residues long. With 0 bases removed from V and 8 bases from J, the gap between germline ends came to 10 bases. Germline CDR1 is SGHTA and CDR2 is FQGNSA. Written as DNA, the CDR3 is TGTGCCAGCAGCTTAGCGCGAAATCACGGCTACACCTTC. It is translated as CASSLARNHGYTF.

This chain joins TRBV20-1 and TRBJ1-5, with TRBD1 identical over 7 bases. Losses at the gene ends were 3 bases for V and 3 bases for J; bases not matched to a gene: 5. The CDR3 is made up of 14 amino acids. The germline CDR1 and CDR2 sequences are DFQATT and SNEGSKA (reference sequence). CDR3 loop: CSARPGQPNQPQHF. The CDR3 bases are TGCAGTGCTAGGCCGGGACAGCCCAATCAGCCCCAGCATTTT.